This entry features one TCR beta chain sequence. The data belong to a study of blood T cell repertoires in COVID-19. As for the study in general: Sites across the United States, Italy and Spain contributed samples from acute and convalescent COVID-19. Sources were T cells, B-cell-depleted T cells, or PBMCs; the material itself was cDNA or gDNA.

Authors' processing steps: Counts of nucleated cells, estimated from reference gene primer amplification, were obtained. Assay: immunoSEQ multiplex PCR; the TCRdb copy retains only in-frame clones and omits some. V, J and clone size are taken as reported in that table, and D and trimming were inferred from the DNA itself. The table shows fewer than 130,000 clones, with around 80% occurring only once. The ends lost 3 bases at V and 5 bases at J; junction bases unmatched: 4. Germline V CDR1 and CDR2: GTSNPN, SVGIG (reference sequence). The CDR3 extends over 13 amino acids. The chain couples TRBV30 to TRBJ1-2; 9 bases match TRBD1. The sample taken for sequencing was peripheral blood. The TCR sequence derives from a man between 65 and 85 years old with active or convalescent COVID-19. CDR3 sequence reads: CAWRQGASYGYTF. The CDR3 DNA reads TGTGCCTGGAGACAGGGGGCATCATATGGCTACACCTTC. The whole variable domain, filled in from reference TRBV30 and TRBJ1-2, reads SQTIHQWPATLVQPVGSPLSLECTVEGTSNPNLYWYRQAAGRGLQLLFYSVGIGQISSEVPQNLSASRPQDRQFILSSKKLLLSDSGFYLCAWRQGASYGYTFGSGTRLTVV.